This TCR beta chain originates from a study of T-cell reconstitution after alpha-beta-depleted transplantation in children. Whole-study findings and limits: There were reportedly several hundred expanded graft clones from which alpha-beta T cells came about two months after transplant. Some patients showed high day-60 TCRbeta diversity, which derived from surviving recipient T cells and thymic progenitors. Diversity and T-cell counts at one year after transplant derived mostly from new T cells.

For this clonotype: Its antigen is unknown.

Preparation of the TCRbeta library involved a method that used unique molecular identifiers. TCRdb reanalysed the PCR reads using MiXCR and keeps one entry per CDR3 protein. The table shows about 130,000 distinct CDR3 sequences, with roughly 9% occurring only once. Germline CDR1 reads DFQATT; CDR2 reads SNEGSKA (reference sequence). The CDR3 runs 13 residues. This receptor was obtained from a girl less than two years old who had a stem cell transplant for combined immunodeficiency, so the T cells may come from the graft donor. The starting material was PBMCs, mostly from graft donor cells, obtained 180 days after TCRalphabeta/CD19-depleted stem cell transplant. This chain joins TRBV20-1 and TRBJ2-1; no clear D gene. The CDR3 nucleotides are TGCAGCCCAGGATGGCTGGATGGAGATGAGCAGTTCTTC. Protein: CSPGWLDGDEQFF.